These 31 T cell receptor beta chains originate from one sample sequenced in a study of regulatory T cells in long-lasting Graves disease. With iRepertoire HTBI primers and Arm-PCR of CDR3 regions, TCR beta libraries were built. TCRdb redid the calling of the multiplex PCR reads with MiXCR, one entry per CDR3 protein. The sample records roughly 220,000 distinct CDR3 sequences, 15% to 20% being singletons. Time point given: newly diagnosed GD, antithyroid drugs for less than 3 months. Isolated PBMC RNA provided the starting material for the TCR library. The specimen comprised peripheral blood mononuclear cells (PBMCs), sampled at new diagnosis, from a patient treated with antithyroid drugs. These receptor sequences come from a female donor with Graves disease.

This clonotype was counted ten times or more. The chain joins TRBV20-1 to TRBJ1-1; D remains unclear. Trimming took off 5 bases at V and 4 bases at J, with 14 bases between the two ends. Germline V CDR1 and CDR2: DFQATT, SNEGSKA (reference sequence). The CDR3 sequence is 13 residues long. The CDR3 DNA reads TGCAGTGCTTTAAATGGACGGTTCACTGAAGCTTTCTTT. It encodes CSALNGRFTEAFF.

This clonotype has more than one count but fewer than ten. One junction end disagrees with the germline gene, perhaps due to a read error. The chain employs TRBV5-1 and TRBJ1-1; 8 bases match TRBD1. This CDR3 has 16 residues. The germline V gene has CDR1 SGHRS and CDR2 YFSETQ. This CDR3 reads CASSSTGGNLDTEAFF. The CDR3 nucleotides read TGTGCCAGCAGCTCTACAGGGGGAAATTTGGACACTGAAGCTTTCTTT.

This clonotype was counted at least ten times. The rearrangement links TRBV19 to TRBJ1-2; D uncertain. This CDR3 region has 12 residues. The V and J ends lost 5 bases and 5 bases respectively, with 9 bases between them. Germline values: CDR1 LNHDA, CDR2 SQIVND (reference sequence). DNA for the CDR3: TGTGCCAGTAGTCGAGACTTTTATGGCTACACCTTC. Protein: CASSRDFYGYTF.

This clonotype was seen repeatedly, ten times or more. The chain combines TRBV27 with TRBJ2-5; 9 bases fit TRBD2. The length of the CDR3 is 16 residues. The germline V gene encodes CDR1 MNHEY and CDR2 SMNVEV (reference sequence). The junction had 6 bases not matched to a gene; V was cut back by 2 bases and J by 2 bases. The CDR3, as DNA: TGTGCCAGCAGTTTACGCCGTCTAGCGGGGCAAGAGACCCAGTACTTC. This gives the protein CASSLRRLAGQETQYF.

This clonotype was detected many times. The rearrangement joins TRBV20-1 to TRBJ2-3; 7 bases are shared with TRBD1. Germline CDR1 reads DFQATT; CDR2 reads SNEGSKA (reference sequence). The V gene end was trimmed by 6 bases and the J gene end by 2 bases; junction bases not matched to a gene: 8. This CDR3 is built from 14 residues. CDR3 region: CSATGTVPTDTQYF. CDR3 coding DNA: TGCAGTGCCACTGGGACAGTCCCCACAGATACGCAGTATTTT.

This clonotype was found many times. This sequence joins TRBV28 and TRBJ2-3; TRBD1 aligns across 9 bases. The V gene's germline CDR1 is MDHEN and CDR2 SYDVKM. This CDR3 region has 14 residues. J gave up 3 bases and V 4 bases, and 2 bases lay outside the gene matches. For the CDR3, the DNA is TGTGCCAGCAGTTCGACAGGGGGGACAGATACGCAGTATTTT. This gives the protein CASSSTGGTDTQYF.

Worth noting for this clonotype: Given a far larger clone just one base away, this is likely a sequencing read error. The chain joins TRBV5-1 to TRBJ2-3; 8 bases map to TRBD1. The V gene's germline CDR1 is SGHRS and CDR2 YFSETQ. The CDR3 totals 15 residues. The CDR3: CASSYRQGITDSQYF. The CDR3 region has the DNA TGTGCCAGCAGCTACAGACAGGGGATCACAGATTCGCAGTATTTT.

This clonotype was observed a handful of times. J is TRBJ2-7 and V is TRBV2; D possibly corresponds to TRBD2 (5 bases). CDR1 and CDR2 from the germline V gene are SNHLY and FYNNEI. The CDR3 runs to 12 residues. Trimming removed 1 base at V and 9 bases at J, with 10 bases between. As DNA, the CDR3 is TGTGCCAGCAGTGAAGGGGAGTCACGGCAGTACTTC. Residues: CASSEGESRQYF.

This clonotype was observed at least ten times. This chain uses TRBV5-8 with TRBJ2-1, with D possibly being TRBD1 (6 bases). The V and J ends lost 2 bases and 5 bases respectively, with 11 bases between them. This CDR3 has 14 amino acids. Germline V gene data show CDR1 as SGHTS and CDR2 as YDEGEE. The CDR3 loop is CASSFGQINNEQFF. The CDR3 region has the DNA TGTGCCAGCAGCTTCGGACAGATAAACAATGAGCAGTTCTTC.

This clonotype was counted at least ten times. The gene calls are TRBV10-3 and TRBJ1-2, with D maybe TRBD1 (6 bases). The CDR3 totals 14 residues. Germline-derived CDR1 and CDR2 are ENHRY and SYGVKD. V was pared by 6 bases and J by 6 bases, with 17 bases between. DNA of the CDR3: TGTGCCATCAGCGGGACACCTAATACCGATGGCTACACCTTC. Translating it yields CAISGTPNTDGYTF.

As regards this clonotype: A far bigger clonotype differs at one base, so this is likely a read error. The rearrangement joins TRBV2 to TRBJ2-7; no firm D call. The CDR3 length is 14 residues. Germline-derived CDR1 and CDR2 are SNHLY and FYNNEI. The CDR3 reads CASSHRRASYGQYF. In nucleotides, the CDR3 is TGTGCCAGCAGCCATAGACGGGCCTCCTACGGGCAGTACTTC.

In this sample, this clonotype turned up many times. The genes are TRBV20-1 and TRBJ1-1; D is ambiguous. The V end lost 0 bases, the J end lost 2 bases, and 10 bases lay between the germline ends. The germline V gene has CDR1 DFQATT and CDR2 SNEGSKA (reference sequence). The CDR3 has 14 amino acids. CDR3 in DNA: TGCAGTGCTAGAGAAGACGAGGATAACACTGAAGCTTTCTTT. Protein sequence: CSAREDEDNTEAFF.

The chain recombines TRBV2 with TRBJ1-5; D is perhaps TRBD1 (5 bases). The germline V gene has CDR1 SNHLY and CDR2 FYNNEI. This CDR3 has 16 amino acids. The ends were cut back, 6 bases at V and 0 bases at J, with 15 bases in the middle. CDR3 sequence: CASRFRTPYSNQPQHF. The CDR3 DNA reads as TGTGCCAGCAGATTTCGGACACCGTATAGCAATCAGCCCCAGCATTTT.

This clonotype was seen ten or more times. The chain couples TRBV20-1 to TRBJ2-2; TRBD1 matches 7 bases. V dropped 6 bases and J dropped 1; count of bases not matched to a gene: 8. The CDR3 has 15 residues. Germline assignment: CDR1 DFQATT and CDR2 SNEGSKA (reference sequence). CDR3 DNA sequence: TGCAGTGCAGCTGGACAGGCGCTGAACACCGGGGAGCTGTTTTTT. It specifies CSAAGQALNTGELFF.

Ten or more counts support this clonotype. The chain uses TRBV30 and TRBJ2-6, with D uncertain. Trimming left V 7 bases short and J 1 base short, with 14 bases between. This CDR3 has 15 residues. Germline V gene data show CDR1 as GTSNPN and CDR2 as SVGIG (reference sequence). The CDR3 coding sequence is TGTGCCTCTCATCCCGGCTTATCTGGGGCCAACGTCCTGACTTTC. It encodes CASHPGLSGANVLTF.

Notes on this clonotype: A much more abundant neighbour one base away suggests this may be a read error. The chain is built from TRBV3-1 and TRBJ1-2; no reliable D call. The V gene lost 7 bases and the J gene lost 3 bases, with 18 bases spanning the gap. Germline-derived CDR1 and CDR2 are LGHDT and YNNKEL (reference sequence). This CDR3 region has 15 residues. The CDR3 is CASNPGASFDYGYTF. The CDR3 nucleotides are TGTGCCAGCAACCCTGGAGCTAGCTTCGACTATGGCTACACCTTC.

This clonotype was seen at least ten times. This sequence joins TRBV11-2 and TRBJ2-1, with 7 bases that match TRBD2. The CDR3 loop spans 14 amino acids. The V gene's germline CDR1 is SGHAT and CDR2 FQNNGV. Trimming cost V 4 bases and J 8 bases; bases outside gene matches: 8. The CDR3, as DNA: TGTGCCAGCAGCTGGCTGGGGGGGTGGGATGAGCAGTTCTTC. Amino acid sequence: CASSWLGGWDEQFF.

The sample holds many counts of this clonotype. This chain connects TRBV24-1 to TRBJ2-5; 15 bases are a match to TRBD2. The CDR3 consists of 17 residues. The germline gives CDR1 KGHDR, CDR2 SFDVKD. The junction had 6 bases not matched to a gene; V was cut back by 4 bases and J by 4 bases. The CDR3 bases are TGTGCCACCAGTGACCGAGGACTAGCGGGAGGGCGAGAGACCCAGTACTTC. Amino acids: CATSDRGLAGGRETQYF.

The chain's CDR3 is CASSPTGRYEQYF. In DNA, the CDR3 is TGTGCCAGCAGCCCCACAGGGAGATACGAGCAGTACTTC. This chain connects TRBV2 to TRBJ2-7; D might be TRBD1 (6 bases). The V gene's germline CDR1 is SNHLY and CDR2 FYNNEI. The CDR3 extends over 13 amino acids. Trimming shortened V by 6 bases and J by 4 bases, and 13 bases separated the two germline ends.

A word on this clonotype: A much bigger clone sits one base away, suggesting this may be a read error. The chain joins TRBV28 to TRBJ2-2; D gene ambiguous. CDR1 is MDHEN, CDR2 SYDVKM, per germline. The CDR3 is 13 amino acids. Trimming took off 8 bases at V and 6 bases at J, with 13 bases between the two ends. The CDR3 loop is CASGLVPPGELFF. The CDR3 coding sequence is TGTGCCAGCGGCTTAGTCCCCCCCGGGGAGCTGTTTTTT.

In this sample, this clonotype turned up many times. The CDR3 DNA is TGTGCCAGCAGCTTATTAGACCAAGAGACCCAGTACTTC. It yields the protein CASSLLDQETQYF. The J gene is TRBJ2-5, the V gene TRBV7-3; D gene unclear. This CDR3 comprises 13 residues. Germline CDR1 is SGHTA and CDR2 is FQGTGA. Trimming stripped 2 bases from V and 0 bases from J, with 4 bases between. Full variable domain (outside the CDR3, taken from reference TRBV7-3 and TRBJ2-5): GAGVSQTPSNKVTEKGKYVELRCDPISGHTALYWYRQSLGQGPEFLIYFQGTGAADDSGLPNDRFFAVRPEGSVSTLKIQRTERGDSAVYLCASSLLDQETQYFGPGTRLLVL.

Concerning this clonotype itself: A single base is all that separates this from a far larger clone, so a read error is likely. The DNA of the CDR3 is TGCAGTGCTGGCGGGGGGCAGGGGAGGGGTGAGCAGTACTTC. Encoded protein: CSAGGGQGRGEQYF. The chain is built from TRBV20-1 and TRBJ2-7, with 8 positions matching TRBD2. V was clipped by 5 bases and J by 7 bases; unmatched bases: 13. Per germline, CDR1 DFQATT and CDR2 SNEGSKA (reference sequence). CDR3 length: 14 residues.

This clonotype came up a few times. The chain recombines TRBV29-1 with TRBJ1-4, with no clear D. This CDR3 spans 14 amino acids. With 5 bases removed from V and 6 bases from J, the gap between germline ends came to 16 bases. CDR1 is SQVTM, CDR2 ANQGSEA, per germline. The CDR3 bases are TGCAGCGTTCGGGTAGTATTGAGGGATGAAAAACTGTTTTTT. Amino acids: CSVRVVLRDEKLFF.

The chain uses TRBV6-2 or TRBV6-3 and TRBJ1-2, with D possibly TRBD1 on 6 matching bases. The germline V and J ends were trimmed by 0 bases and 3 bases, with 8 bases remaining between them. The CDR3 runs 14 residues. Germline CDR1 MNHEY, CDR2 SVGEGT. CDR3 in DNA: TGTGCCAGCAGTTACTCGAACAGGGACTATGGCTACACCTTC. Amino acid sequence: CASSYSNRDYGYTF.

This clonotype has at least ten counts. V gene TRBV20-1 combines with J gene TRBJ2-3; 14 bases agree with TRBD2. Trimming removed 6 bases from V and 1 base from J; junction bases left unmatched: 3. Germline V lookup: CDR1 DFQATT, CDR2 SNEGSKA (reference sequence). The CDR3 spans 15 residues. CDR3 in DNA: TGCAGTGCATCGGGACTAGCGGGAGGCACAGATACGCAGTATTTT. Translated: CSASGLAGGTDTQYF.

This clonotype was observed many times. The rearrangement uses TRBV28 and TRBJ1-2; D is ambiguous. CDR1 and CDR2 from the germline V gene are MDHEN and SYDVKM. V was trimmed by 1 base and J by 4 bases, leaving 10 bases between them. The length of the CDR3 is 14 residues. CDR3 region: CASSLSPSTYGYTF. CDR3 bases: TGTGCCAGCAGTTTATCACCCTCTACCTATGGCTACACCTTC.

The chain has TRBV5-1 and TRBJ2-7, with a tentative D call TRBD1 (5 bases). The CDR3 runs to 18 residues. V lost 0 bases and J 1 base, leaving 20 bases between the germline ends. Looked up from germline, CDR1 is SGHRS and CDR2 is YFSETQ. CDR3 in amino acids: CASSLEGLRRQGSYEQYF. The CDR3 DNA sequence: TGCGCCAGCAGCTTGGAAGGATTGAGGCGGCAGGGATCCTACGAGCAGTACTTC.

This clonotype was counted at least ten times. This chain connects TRBV19 to TRBJ2-2, with D hard to call. V was shortened by 6 bases and J by 4 bases, with 9 bases between the two germline ends. Germline V gene sequence: CDR1 LNHDA, CDR2 SQIVND (reference sequence). This CDR3 is 13 amino acids long. The CDR3 coding sequence is TGTGCCAGTAGACCCGACTTCACCGGGGAGCTGTTTTTT. Residues: CASRPDFTGELFF.

On this clonotype: The junction and the germline gene differ at one end; a read error may be behind it. The J gene is TRBJ2-5, the V gene TRBV11-2, with 14 bases that match TRBD2. The CDR3 totals 14 residues. CDR1 and CDR2 from the germline V gene are SGHAT and FQNNGV. The CDR3 reads CASTRTSGRRIQVF. CDR3 nucleotides: TGTGCCAGCACCCGGACTAGCGGGAGGCGTATCCAGGTCTTC.

The gene calls are TRBV7-9 and TRBJ1-1; D remains ambiguous. The CDR3 contains 13 residues. The germline gives CDR1 SEHNR, CDR2 FQNEAQ (reference sequence). The V end lost 1 base, the J end lost 7 bases, and 10 bases lay between the germline ends. The CDR3 reads CASSLEAGNEAFF. In DNA, the CDR3 is TGTGCCAGCAGCTTAGAGGCCGGAAATGAAGCTTTCTTT.

This clonotype came up a few times. This sequence joins TRBV20-1 and TRBJ1-2; D not certain. CDR1 is DFQATT and CDR2 is SNEGSKA in the germline V gene (reference sequence). This CDR3 contains 13 residues. The V end lost 1 base, the J end lost 4 bases, and 10 bases lay between the germline ends. The CDR3 coding sequence is TGCAGTGCTAGAGTCGAAGGACTCTATGGCTACACCTTC. This gives the protein CSARVEGLYGYTF.